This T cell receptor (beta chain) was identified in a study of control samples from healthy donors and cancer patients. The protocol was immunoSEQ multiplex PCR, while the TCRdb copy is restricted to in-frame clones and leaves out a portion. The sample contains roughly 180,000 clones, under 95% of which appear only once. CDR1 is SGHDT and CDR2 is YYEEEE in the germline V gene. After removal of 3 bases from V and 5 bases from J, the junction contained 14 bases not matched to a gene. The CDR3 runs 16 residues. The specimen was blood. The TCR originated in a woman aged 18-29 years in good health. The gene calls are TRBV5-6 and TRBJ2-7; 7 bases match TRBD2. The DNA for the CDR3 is TGTGCCAGCAGCTGGAGGGTCGGCGGGAGCAGCGACGAGCAGTACTTC. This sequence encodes CASSWRVGGSSDEQYF. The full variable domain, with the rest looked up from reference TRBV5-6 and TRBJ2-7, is DAGVTQSPTHLIKTRGQQVTLRCSPKSGHDTVSWYQQALGQGPQFIFQYYEEEERQRGNFPDRFSGHQFPNYSSELNVNALLLGDSALYLCASSWRVGGSSDEQYFGPGTRLTVT.